Below are 23 T cell receptor beta chains sequenced from a single sample in a study of blood T cell repertoires in COVID-19. The table came from immunoSEQ multiplex PCR; TCRdb's copy has only in-frame clones and leaves some out. The profile shows 250,000 to 350,000 clones, around 84% of them singletons. Sequenced material: peripheral blood. The receptor source for this set is a human donor with COVID-19, enrolled during active disease. The donor label of this sample is uncertain.

V gene TRBV28 combines with J gene TRBJ2-2; 13 bases fit TRBD2. V lost 6 bases to trimming and J lost 6 bases; unmatched junction nucleotides: 4. The CDR3 has 15 residues. Germline CDR1 and CDR2: MDHEN and SYDVKM. The CDR3 is CASRAGLAGPGELFF. The CDR3 DNA reads TGTGCCAGCAGAGCGGGACTAGCGGGGCCCGGGGAGCTGTTTTTT.

Points on this clone: Other DNA sequences from this sample encode an identical CDR3 as well. This chain connects TRBV19 to TRBJ2-5; possibly TRBD1 for D (6 bases). Per germline, CDR1 LNHDA and CDR2 SQIVND (reference sequence). The CDR3 totals 13 residues. V dropped 6 bases and J dropped 2 bases, with 10 bases sitting between them. The CDR3 loop reads CASSLGQQETQYF. CDR3 sequence (DNA): TGTGCCAGTAGCTTGGGACAACAAGAGACCCAGTACTTC.

The chain has TRBV10-3 and TRBJ1-5; TRBD1 matches at 8 bases. The junction had 5 bases not matched to a gene; V was cut back by 10 bases and J by 0 bases. The CDR3 is 14 amino acids. Germline loops: CDR1 ENHRY, CDR2 SYGVKD. DNA for the CDR3: TGTGCCACCAGGGGGCTTGATAGCAATCAGCCCCAGCATTTT. Amino acids: CATRGLDSNQPQHF.

This chain connects TRBV7-2 to TRBJ2-2, with D perhaps TRBD2 (6 bases). V lost 2 bases and J lost 6, with 10 bases in between. There are 14 residues in the CDR3. The germline gives CDR1 SGHTA, CDR2 FQGNSA. The CDR3 reads CASSLRTNAGELFF. The CDR3 nucleotides read TGTGCCAGCAGCTTAAGGACTAACGCCGGGGAGCTGTTTTTT.

This clone was counted only a few times. This sequence joins TRBV6-5 and TRBJ2-7; TRBD2 agrees at 10 bases. Losses at the gene ends were 5 bases for V and 9 bases for J; bases not matched to a gene: 13. CDR1 is MNHEY and CDR2 is SVGAGI in the germline V gene. The CDR3 has 15 amino acids. Here the CDR3 DNA reads TGTGCCAGCAGTCCGTCGGTAGCGGGAGGTAGGACGCAGTACTTC. Its protein product is CASSPSVAGGRTQYF.

V usage is TRBV25-1 and J usage is TRBJ2-7; perhaps TRBD1 as D (5 bases). Per germline, CDR1 MGHDK and CDR2 SYGVNS. The CDR3 loop spans 13 amino acids. Between the trimmed V and J ends, which lost 3 bases and 3 bases, there was a span of 9 bases. CDR3 bases: TGTGCCAGCAGTGACCAGGGCCGCTACGAGCAGTACTTC. It codes for CASSDQGRYEQYF.

This sequence joins TRBV6-5 and TRBJ1-6, with 8 bases matching TRBD1. Germline CDR1 MNHEY, CDR2 SVGAGI. Unmatched junction bases numbered 4, after V lost 4 bases and J lost 5 bases. The CDR3 extends over 15 amino acids. The CDR3: CASSSRTGHNSPLHF. CDR3 nucleotides: TGTGCCAGCAGTTCTCGGACAGGGCATAATTCACCCCTCCACTTT.

J is TRBJ2-5 and V is TRBV3-1 (or the pseudogene TRBV3-2); TRBD2 is a possible D gene (6 bases). CDR1 and CDR2 from the germline V gene are LGHDT and YNNKEL (reference sequence). This CDR3 comprises 15 residues. Trimming stripped 5 bases from V and 3 bases from J, with 16 bases between. CDR3 coding DNA: TGTGCCAGCAGCTGGGGTCCGGGAGTGGAAGAGACCCAGTACTTC. Residues: CASSWGPGVEETQYF.

The chain uses TRBV28 and TRBJ1-1, with D possibly being TRBD1 (6 bases). CDR3 length equals 13 residues. V lost 8 bases and J lost 1, with 11 bases in between. Germline loops: CDR1 MDHEN, CDR2 SYDVKM. CDR3 DNA: TGTGCCAGCCGGGACACAAGGAACACTGAAGCTTTCTTT. This gives the protein CASRDTRNTEAFF.

The chain employs TRBV19 and TRBJ1-5; TRBD1 might be the D (6 bases). Trimming pared 8 bases from V and 3 bases from J, leaving 11 bases between. CDR3 length equals 13 residues. From germline, CDR1 is LNHDA and CDR2 SQIVND (reference sequence). This CDR3 is CASAQGNNQPQHF. CDR3 DNA sequence: TGTGCCAGTGCGCAGGGGAACAATCAGCCCCAGCATTTT.

The chain recombines TRBV5-1 with TRBJ2-1; 10 bases line up with TRBD2. The CDR3 sequence is 15 residues long. J was trimmed by 5 bases and V by 6 bases; bases with no gene match: 8. Germline V lookup: CDR1 SGHRS, CDR2 YFSETQ. The DNA of the CDR3 is TGCGCCAGCACCAGGGGACTAGCGTCAGACAATGAGCAGTTCTTC. Encoded protein: CASTRGLASDNEQFF.

The rearrangement joins TRBV7-9 to TRBJ1-4, with TRBD1 as a possible D gene (6 bases). This CDR3 spans 14 amino acids. V was pared by 5 bases and J by 5 bases, with 12 bases between. Germline V gene sequence: CDR1 SEHNR, CDR2 FQNEAQ (reference sequence). CDR3 sequence reads: CASSRTAQNEKLFF. The CDR3 DNA follows: TGTGCCAGCAGCCGGACAGCCCAAAATGAAAAACTGTTTTTT. Based on the CDR3 plus reference TRBV7-9 and TRBJ1-4, the full variable domain is DTGVSQNPRHKITKRGQNVTFRCDPISEHNRLYWYRQTLGQGPEFLTYFQNEAQLEKSRLLSDRFSAERPKGSFSTLEIQRTEQGDSAMYLCASSRTAQNEKLFFGSGTQLSVL.

V gene TRBV2 combines with J gene TRBJ2-7; D may be TRBD2 (6 bases). The CDR3 sequence is 12 residues long. The V end lost 11 bases, the J end lost 2 bases, and 13 bases lay between the germline ends. The V gene's germline CDR1 is SNHLY and CDR2 FYNNEI. CDR3 sequence: CAGGSGPYEQYF. The CDR3 region has the DNA TGTGCCGGGGGTAGCGGTCCCTACGAGCAGTACTTC.

V gene TRBV18 combines with J gene TRBJ2-5, with D perhaps matching TRBD2 (6 bases). V lost 0 bases and J 5 bases, leaving 13 bases between the germline ends. Germline V gives CDR1 KGHSH, CDR2 LQKENI. The CDR3 has 15 amino acids. Written as DNA, the CDR3 is TGTGCCAGCTCACCACCTAGAGGGAGCGGGGAGACCCAGTACTTC. Encoded protein: CASSPPRGSGETQYF.

This rearrangement joins TRBV5-6 to TRBJ2-3, with D maybe TRBD1 (6 bases). This CDR3 is 16 amino acids long. Germline CDR1 and CDR2: SGHDT and YYEEEE. V lost 4 bases and J lost 5, with 20 bases in between. As DNA, the CDR3 is TGTGCCAGCAGCCCTGGCTGGGGGCTCAGTGGAGATACGCAGTATTTT. It yields the protein CASSPGWGLSGDTQYF.

V usage is TRBV7-9 and J usage is TRBJ2-7; 9 bases are shared with TRBD1. Per germline, CDR1 SEHNR and CDR2 FQNEAQ (reference sequence). The V gene end was trimmed by 4 bases and the J gene end by 11 bases; junction bases not matched to a gene: 12. The CDR3 runs 14 residues. CDR3 sequence: CASSWTGDIWGKYF. The CDR3, as DNA: TGTGCCAGCAGCTGGACAGGGGACATCTGGGGGAAGTACTTC.

The genes are TRBV5-1 and TRBJ2-3, with D maybe TRBD2 (6 bases). CDR1 is SGHRS and CDR2 is YFSETQ in the germline V gene. This CDR3 region has 15 residues. Trimming pared 4 bases from V and 0 bases from J, leaving 12 bases between. The CDR3 DNA reads as TGCGCCAGCAGCCTAGCGCCCTCTAGCACAGATACGCAGTATTTT. Residues: CASSLAPSSTDTQYF. The whole variable domain, filled in from reference TRBV5-1 and TRBJ2-3, reads KAGVTQTPRYLIKTRGQQVTLSCSPISGHRSVSWYQQTPGQGLQFLFEYFSETQRNKGNFPGRFSGRQFSNSRSEMNVSTLELGDSALYLCASSLAPSSTDTQYFGPGTRLTVL.

This clone appeared a single time. The V call is TRBV2, the J call TRBJ2-1, with no clear D. The CDR3 runs to 14 residues. V lost 6 bases to trimming and J lost 10 bases, with 19 bases between them. Germline CDR1 is SNHLY and CDR2 is FYNNEI. CDR3 in amino acids: CASSRFIGSEEQFF. In DNA form, the CDR3 reads TGTGCCAGCAGCCGCTTCATAGGCTCGGAGGAGCAGTTCTTC.

The rearrangement uses TRBV24-1 and TRBJ1-3, with 9 bases matching TRBD1. This CDR3 is 16 amino acids long. After removal of 7 bases from V and 3 bases from J, the junction contained 9 bases not matched to a gene. From germline, CDR1 is KGHDR and CDR2 SFDVKD. The CDR3 DNA is TGTGCCACCAGGGAACAGGGGGCGCCCGGTGGAAACACCATATATTTT. It encodes CATREQGAPGGNTIYF.

This clone occurred once. This chain links TRBV6-8 with TRBJ2-5; D is unclear. Trimming left V 2 bases short and J 5 bases short, with 18 bases between. From germline, CDR1 is MNHGY and CDR2 SAAAGT. CDR3 length: 16 amino acids. In DNA, the CDR3 is TGTGCCAGCAGTTACGATACCGGTGAGAGGTGGGAGACCCAGTACTTC. It yields the protein CASSYDTGERWETQYF.

This clone turned up a few times. The chain uses TRBV30 and TRBJ1-2; 9 bases fit TRBD1. With V trimmed by 0 bases and J by 7 bases, 3 bases remained unmatched. Germline values: CDR1 GTSNPN, CDR2 SVGIG (reference sequence). The CDR3 is 13 residues long. The CDR3 nucleotides are TGTGCCTGGAGTGTACAGGGGGCGCGTGGCTACACCTTC. Protein sequence: CAWSVQGARGYTF.

The chain joins TRBV6-2 or TRBV6-3 to TRBJ1-5; no reliable D call. The CDR3 has 16 amino acids. In germline, CDR1 is MNHEY, CDR2 SVGEGT. V dropped 6 bases and J dropped 0 bases, with 15 bases sitting between them. This CDR3 is CASSSLEGVSNQPQHF. Here the CDR3 DNA reads TGTGCCAGCAGCTCGTTGGAGGGCGTTAGCAATCAGCCCCAGCATTTT.

CDR3 nucleotides: TGTGCCATCAGCGTAGGGAGGGGCACTAACTATGGCTACACCTTC. Encoded protein: CAISVGRGTNYGYTF. The rearrangement links TRBV10-3 to TRBJ1-2; weak D call: TRBD1 (5 bases). The CDR3 sequence is 15 residues long. V lost 6 bases and J lost 0, with 14 bases in between. Germline CDR1 is ENHRY and CDR2 is SYGVKD.